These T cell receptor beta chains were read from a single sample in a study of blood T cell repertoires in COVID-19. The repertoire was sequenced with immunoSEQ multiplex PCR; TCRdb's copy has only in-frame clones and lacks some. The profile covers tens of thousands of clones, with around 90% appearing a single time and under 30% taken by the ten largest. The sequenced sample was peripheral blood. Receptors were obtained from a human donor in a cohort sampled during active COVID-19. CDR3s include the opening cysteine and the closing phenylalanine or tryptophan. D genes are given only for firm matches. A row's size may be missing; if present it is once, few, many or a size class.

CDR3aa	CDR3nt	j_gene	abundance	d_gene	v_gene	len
CASSFGSSGQETQYF	TGTGCCAGCAGCTTTGGTTCCTCGGGGCAAGAGACCCAGTACTTC	TRBJ2-5	NA	NA	TRBV7-6	15
CASSQGSYEQYF	TGTGCCAGCAGCCAAGGGAGCTACGAGCAGTACTTC	TRBJ2-7	NA	NA	TRBV7-9	12
CASTFSVEQVGREETQYF	TGTGCCAGCACCTTCTCGGTTGAGCAGGTTGGGAGAGAAGAGACCCAGTACTTC	TRBJ2-5	NA	NA	TRBV2	18
CASSDGGTNTEAFF	TGTGCCAGCAGTGACGGGGGGACGAACACTGAAGCTTTCTTT	TRBJ1-1	NA	NA	TRBV6-1	14
CASSLDQAGYRGRYEAFF	TGTGCCAGCAGCTTAGATCAGGCGGGCTACAGGGGCCGGTATGAAGCTTTCTTT	TRBJ1-1	once	TRBD1	TRBV11-2	18
CASSPRANEQFF	TGTGCCAGCAGCCCGCGGGCGAATGAGCAGTTCTTC	TRBJ2-1	few	NA	TRBV7-6	12
CASSVERGRETQYF	TGTGCCAGCAGTGTTGAGAGGGGGCGGGAGACCCAGTACTTC	TRBJ2-5	NA	TRBD1	TRBV2	14
CASSLDRGVQGANYGYTF	TGTGCCAGCAGCTTAGATCGGGGGGTCCAGGGGGCGAACTATGGCTACACCTTC	TRBJ1-2	NA	TRBD1	TRBV11-2	18
CASSPDRGVAEAFF	TGTGCCAGCAGCCCGGACAGGGGCGTCGCTGAAGCTTTCTTT	TRBJ1-1	NA	TRBD1	TRBV7-8	14
CASNRDREQTQYF	TGCGCCAGCAACCGGGACAGGGAACAGACCCAGTACTTC	TRBJ2-5	NA	TRBD1	TRBV10-1	13
CALGASNQPQHF	TGTGCCCTGGGGGCGTCCAATCAGCCCCAGCATTTT	TRBJ1-5	NA	NA	TRBV28	12
CASSSSPTYEQYF	TGTGCCAGCAGCTCTAGCCCTACCTACGAGCAGTACTTC	TRBJ2-7	NA	NA	TRBV7-9	13
CASRDSGQGRIEQYF	TGCGCCAGCAGGGATTCGGGACAGGGGAGGATCGAGCAGTACTTC	TRBJ2-7	NA	TRBD1	TRBV5-1	15
CASSYGLAGGWNEQFF	TGTGCCAGCAGTTACGGGCTAGCGGGGGGGTGGAATGAGCAGTTCTTC	TRBJ2-1	NA	TRBD2	TRBV6-2/TRBV6-3	16
CASSQSGGATDTQYF	TGTGCCAGCAGTCAAAGCGGGGGGGCCACAGATACGCAGTATTTT	TRBJ2-3	NA	TRBD2	TRBV7-3	15
CASSQKQGNTEAFF	TGTGCCAGCTCACAGAAACAGGGGAATACTGAAGCTTTCTTT	TRBJ1-1	few	TRBD1	TRBV18	14
CASSYSRGQSYEQYF	TGTGCCAGCAGTTACTCTAGGGGACAGTCCTACGAGCAGTACTTC	TRBJ2-7	once	TRBD1	TRBV6-5	15
CAWSVFSPLDYGYTF	TGTGCCTGGAGTGTCTTCAGTCCCTTGGACTATGGCTACACCTTC	TRBJ1-2	NA	NA	TRBV30	15
CASSLSGGAWETQYF	TGCGCCAGCAGCTTAAGCGGGGGGGCCTGGGAGACCCAGTACTTC	TRBJ2-5	NA	TRBD2	TRBV5-1	15
CASSLGRRQGEKLFF	TGTGCCAGCAGCCTGGGACGGAGACAGGGAGAAAAACTGTTTTTT	TRBJ1-4	NA	TRBD1	TRBV6-6	15
CASSRGPLGGNTIYF	TGTGCCAGCAGTCGAGGTCCCCTGGGTGGAAACACCATATATTTT	TRBJ1-3	few	NA	TRBV6-5	15
CASSLETGDWTEAFF	TGTGCCAGCAGTTTAGAGACAGGGGACTGGACTGAAGCTTTCTTT	TRBJ1-1	NA	TRBD1	TRBV28	15
CASSQGQWGGGYTF	TGTGCCAGCAGCCAGGGACAATGGGGTGGAGGCTACACCTTC	TRBJ1-2	NA	NA	TRBV3-1/TRBV3-2	14
CASSEARGSPQYF	TGTGCCAGCAGTGAAGCGCGGGGGAGCCCCCAGTACTTC	TRBJ2-5	NA	TRBD2	TRBV6-1	13
CASSRTVNTEAFF	TGTGCCAGCAGTAGAACAGTGAACACTGAAGCTTTCTTT	TRBJ1-1	NA	NA	TRBV25-1	13
CASSRQGGEKLFF	TGTGCCAGCTCTAGACAGGGCGGTGAAAAACTGTTTTTT	TRBJ1-4	NA	TRBD1	TRBV12-3/TRBV12-4	13
CASSPDTLGGQYF	TGCGCCAGCAGCCCGGACACCCTGGGAGGGCAGTACTTC	TRBJ2-7	few	NA	TRBV5-1	13
CATRQGAGTGELFF	TGTGCCACCCGACAGGGGGCGGGCACCGGGGAGCTGTTTTTT	TRBJ2-2	NA	TRBD1	TRBV19	14
CASSLQAGGYNEQFF	TGCGCCAGCAGCTTGCAGGCGGGGGGGTACAATGAGCAGTTCTTC	TRBJ2-1	once	TRBD2	TRBV5-1	15
CASSLVHRGTGGYTF	TGTGCCAGCAGCTTAGTCCACAGGGGGACGGGCGGCTACACCTTC	TRBJ1-2	NA	TRBD1	TRBV7-2	15
CASSLDPRGTNEKLFF	TGCGCCAGCAGCTTGGATCCCAGGGGAACTAATGAAAAACTGTTTTTT	TRBJ1-4	NA	NA	TRBV5-1	16
CASSLGHSTDTQYF	TGCGCCAGCAGCTTGGGGCACAGCACAGATACGCAGTATTTT	TRBJ2-3	NA	NA	TRBV5-1	14
CASSQDFLAGTTGELFF	TGTGCCAGCAGCCAAGATTTTCTAGCGGGGACCACCGGGGAGCTGTTTTTT	TRBJ2-2	NA	TRBD2	TRBV3-1/TRBV3-2	17
CSVGVGGANEKLFF	TGCAGCGTTGGAGTAGGGGGGGCTAATGAAAAACTGTTTTTT	TRBJ1-4	NA	NA	TRBV29-1	14